The 15 T cell receptor beta chains below come from one sample, sequenced in a study of blood T cells in healthy people across ages. Primed by a sample-barcoded 5' primer and a J-beta primer mix, a second PCR proceeded for 7 to 11 cycles. TCRdb re-analysed the 5' RACE reads in MiXCR, keeping a single row per CDR3 protein. The sample includes about 290,000 distinct CDR3 sequences, less than 30% seen only once; the top ten take 25% to 30%. The sequencing input was blood. These receptors were taken from a woman aged 70-85 years in good health.

This clonotype occurred many times. The chain has TRBV4-1 and TRBJ2-7; 10 bases are a match to TRBD2. Losses at the gene ends were 8 bases for V and 3 bases for J; bases not matched to a gene: 10. CDR1 MGHRA and CDR2 YSYEKL come from the germline V gene. This CDR3 spans 15 amino acids. The CDR3 DNA sequence: TGCGCCAGCTCAACATCTAGCGGGAGCGGCTACGAGCAGTACTTC. It specifies CASSTSSGSGYEQYF.

A few counts support this clonotype. V usage is TRBV11-3 and J usage is TRBJ2-1; D is tentatively TRBD1 or TRBD2 (5 bases each). Germline V gene sequence: CDR1 SGHNT, CDR2 YENEEA. V lost 5 bases and J 4 bases, leaving 30 bases between the germline ends. The CDR3 loop spans 20 amino acids. As DNA, the CDR3 is TGTGCCAGCAGCCCTTTACGGGTTAATACCTGGGGACGGATTTACAATGAGCAGTTCTTC. Translation gives CASSPLRVNTWGRIYNEQFF. The whole variable domain, remainder taken from reference TRBV11-3 and TRBJ2-1, is EAGVVQSPRYKIIEKKQPVAFWCNPISGHNTLYWYLQNLGQGPELLIRYENEEAVDDSQLPKDRFSAERLKGVDSTLKIQPAELGDSAVYLCASSPLRVNTWGRIYNEQFFGPGTRLTVL.

J is TRBJ2-7 and V is TRBV13; weak D call: TRBD1 (6 bases). Trimming took 0 bases from V and 1 from J, leaving 16 bases between them. The CDR3 totals 17 residues. Germline V gene sequence: CDR1 PRHDT, CDR2 FYEKMQ (reference sequence). The CDR3 DNA reads as TGTGCCAGCAGCTTAGGATACTTTACAGGGCATTCCTACGAGCAGTACTTC. It encodes CASSLGYFTGHSYEQYF.

This clonotype was found many times. The chain links TRBV11-2 to TRBJ2-5; unclear D gene. Germline CDR1 is SGHAT and CDR2 is FQNNGV. V was clipped by 5 bases and J by 2 bases, with 18 bases between them. This CDR3 comprises 16 residues. The CDR3 loop is CASSKALGRKQETQYF. For the CDR3, the DNA is TGTGCCAGCAGCAAGGCCCTAGGGCGAAAACAAGAGACCCAGTACTTC.

CDR3 amino acids: CSAREASRPYNEQFF. The CDR3 DNA sequence: TGCAGTGCTAGAGAGGCTAGCCGTCCTTACAATGAGCAGTTCTTC. This chain links TRBV20-1 with TRBJ2-1; D perhaps matches TRBD2 (5 bases). Germline-derived CDR1 and CDR2 are DFQATT and SNEGSKA (reference sequence). V lost 0 bases to trimming and J lost 4 bases, with 13 bases between them. The CDR3 extends over 15 amino acids.

The genes are TRBV20-1 and TRBJ2-5; TRBD1 is a possible D gene (5 bases). With the DNA end fitting TRBJ2-7 better, the J assignment may be wrong. Per the germline V gene, CDR1 is DFQATT and CDR2 is SNEGSKA (reference sequence). This CDR3 has 14 amino acids. CDR3 coding DNA: TGCAGTGCTAGCGAAGGGGCCGACTCCTACGAGCAGTACTTC. This codes for CSASEGADSYEQYF.

V gene TRBV5-1 combines with J gene TRBJ2-1; TRBD2 matches at 9 bases. The CDR3 has 15 residues. The trim removed 4 bases at V and 4 bases at J, leaving 6 bases unmatched. Germline V gene data show CDR1 as SGHRS and CDR2 as YFSETQ. In nucleotides, the CDR3 is TGCGCCAGCAGCCCACGGACTAGCGAATACAATGAGCAGTTCTTC. This encodes CASSPRTSEYNEQFF.

The CDR3 bases are TGTGCCAGCAGTTTAGTGGCCACAGATACGCAGTATTTT. Protein sequence: CASSLVATDTQYF. The chain employs TRBV12-3 or TRBV12-4 and TRBJ2-3, with no clear D. CDR3 length equals 13 residues. V lost 1 base to trimming and J lost 2 bases, with 4 bases between them.

The table lists this clonotype with a few counts. The genes are TRBV20-1 and TRBJ2-1, with 9 nucleotides matching TRBD2. Germline CDR1 is DFQATT and CDR2 is SNEGSKA (reference sequence). This CDR3 is 17 amino acids long. With V trimmed by 4 bases and J by 1 base, 11 bases remained unmatched. The CDR3 reads CSATFLAGGPSYNEQFF. The CDR3 DNA reads as TGCAGTGCTACGTTTCTGGCGGGAGGGCCGTCCTACAATGAGCAGTTCTTC.

In its sample, this clonotype was seen a few times. The chain is built from TRBV25-1 and TRBJ1-3; perhaps TRBD1 as D (6 bases). The germline V and J ends were trimmed by 4 bases and 6 bases, with 10 bases remaining between them. The germline gives CDR1 MGHDK, CDR2 SYGVNS. The CDR3 has 13 amino acids. CDR3 bases: TGTGCCAGCAGTGTCAGGGGCACAAACACCATATATTTT. Its protein is CASSVRGTNTIYF. Full variable domain (missing parts from reference TRBV25-1 and TRBJ1-3): EADIYQTPRYLVIGTGKKITLECSQTMGHDKMYWYQQDPGMELHLIHYSYGVNSTEKGDLSSESTVSRIRTEHFPLTLESARPSHTSQYLCASSVRGTNTIYFGEGSWLTVV.

This clonotype was detected a few times. J is TRBJ2-5 and V is TRBV9; TRBD1 or TRBD2 may be the D gene (6 bases each). This CDR3 comprises 14 residues. Germline values: CDR1 SGDLS, CDR2 YYNGEE. V was cut by 5 bases and J by 5 bases, with 16 bases left in between. The CDR3, as DNA: TGTGCCAGCAGTGCAGGGGTGGGAGGCGAGACCCAGTACTTC. Its translation is CASSAGVGGETQYF. Variable domain in full (rest from reference TRBV9 and TRBJ2-5): DSGVTQTPKHLITATGQRVTLRCSPRSGDLSVYWYQQSLDQGLQFLIQYYNGEERAKGNILERFSAQQFPDLHSELNLSSLELGDSALYFCASSAGVGGETQYFGPGTRLLVL.

The V and J genes are TRBV20-1 and TRBJ1-4; possible D gene TRBD1, 5 bases. V shed 6 bases and J shed 12 bases, with 26 bases lying between them. The CDR3 covers 15 residues. Germline V gives CDR1 DFQATT, CDR2 SNEGSKA (reference sequence). CDR3 loop: CSAGTVRGNAAELFF. CDR3 coding DNA: TGCAGTGCAGGGACCGTTCGGGGGAACGCGGCGGAACTGTTTTTT.

This clonotype appeared a few times. The chain carries TRBV5-1 and TRBJ2-1, with 10 nucleotides matching TRBD2. This CDR3 is 15 amino acids long. Looked up from germline, CDR1 is SGHRS and CDR2 is YFSETQ. J was trimmed by 10 bases and V by 0 bases; bases with no gene match: 7. The CDR3 region is CASSLVASGSSEQFF. The CDR3 bases are TGCGCCAGCAGCTTGGTGGCTAGCGGGAGCAGCGAGCAGTTCTTC.

The V and J genes are TRBV3-1 and TRBJ1-3; 11 bases line up with TRBD1. The CDR3 length is 16 residues. J lost 2 bases, V lost 4 bases, and 4 bases had no gene match. Germline V CDR1 and CDR2: LGHDT, YNNKEL (reference sequence). The CDR3 loop is CASSLRTGGPGNTIYF. CDR3 nucleotides: TGTGCCAGCAGCCTACGGACAGGGGGCCCTGGAAACACCATATATTTT.

This clonotype was seen only a few times. The V and J genes are TRBV6-2 or TRBV6-3 and TRBJ1-1, with TRBD1 matching over 7 bases. Germline trimming cut 7 bases from V and 4 bases from J; bases unmatched to any gene: 18. The CDR3 has 17 residues. Germline V gene lookup returns CDR1 MNHEY and CDR2 SVGEGT. CDR3 region: CASTFGWQGGRGTEAFF. As DNA, the CDR3 is TGTGCCAGCACCTTCGGTTGGCAGGGGGGACGAGGCACTGAAGCTTTCTTT.